This entry lists 21 T cell receptor beta chains sequenced from one sample in a study of blood T cells in healthy people across ages. The authors ran a second PCR of roughly 6 to 12 cycles using a sample-barcoded 5' primer and a J-beta primer mix. TCRdb independently ran MiXCR on the 5' RACE reads; one entry per CDR3 protein. The table includes hundreds of thousands of distinct CDR3 sequences, roughly 58% detected once. The sequenced sample consisted of blood. The receptors shown here come from a man between 60 and 70 years old in good health.

This clonotype was picked up a small number of times. The chain is built from TRBV10-3 and TRBJ1-2; D might be TRBD1 (5 bases). CDR3 length: 13 amino acids. CDR1 and CDR2 (germline): ENHRY, SYGVKD. V was trimmed by 7 bases and J by 8 bases, leaving 17 bases between them. CDR3 nucleotide sequence: TGTGCCATCAACGGGGCGCCGGGTTCCGGCTACACCTTC. Translating gives CAINGAPGSGYTF.

CDR3 nucleotides: TGTGCCAGCACCCCGGGACAGGGGGTTATGTGGGAGACCCAGTACTTC. Translating it yields CASTPGQGVMWETQYF. The rearrangement joins TRBV12-3 or TRBV12-4 to TRBJ2-5, with TRBD1 matching 11 bases. The CDR3 runs to 16 residues. V dropped 7 bases and J dropped 5; count of bases not matched to a gene: 12.

The chain joins TRBV12-3 or TRBV12-4 to TRBJ2-5; no reliable D call. V dropped 6 bases and J dropped 7 bases, with 9 bases sitting between them. CDR3 length equals 11 residues. For the CDR3, the DNA is TGTGCCAGCAGCCATAGAGGGACCCAGTACTTC. Protein: CASSHRGTQYF.

The CDR3 nucleotides read TGTGCCAGCAAAATCGGGGGGGGGAGTCAAGAGACCCAGTACTTC. It specifies CASKIGGGSQETQYF. V and J are TRBV28 and TRBJ2-5; 8 bases align to TRBD2. From germline, CDR1 is MDHEN and CDR2 SYDVKM. The CDR3 runs to 15 residues. V lost 7 bases and J lost 2; bases outside the gene matches: 9.

The gene calls are TRBV20-1 and TRBJ2-7; D is unresolved. Germline assignment: CDR1 DFQATT and CDR2 SNEGSKA (reference sequence). Deletions cut 6 bases from V and 2 bases from J, with 17 bases between. CDR3 length: 14 amino acids. This CDR3 is CSARNQVPPYEQYF. CDR3 nucleotides: TGCAGTGCAAGGAATCAGGTCCCGCCCTACGAGCAGTACTTC.

The chain is built from TRBV25-1 and TRBJ1-2; 7 bases align to TRBD1. Germline-derived CDR1 and CDR2 are MGHDK and SYGVNS. The CDR3 is 15 residues long. Trimming removed 3 bases from V and 0 bases from J; junction bases left unmatched: 4. The CDR3 reads CASSEPGQTNYGYTF. CDR3 nucleotides: TGTGCCAGCAGTGAGCCGGGACAGACTAACTATGGCTACACCTTC.

This clonotype was counted only a few times. V and J are TRBV12-5 and TRBJ2-5; perhaps TRBD2 as D (6 bases). There are 12 residues in the CDR3. Trimming left V 6 bases short and J 3 bases short, with 8 bases between. Germline V lookup: CDR1 LGHNT, CDR2 FRNRAP. CDR3 DNA sequence: TGTGCTAGTGGCACGGGGGAAGAGACCCAGTACTTC. The encoded protein is CASGTGEETQYF.

J is TRBJ2-2 and V is TRBV5-1; possibly TRBD2 for D (5 bases). This CDR3 is 16 amino acids long. The V end was cut by 0 bases, the J end by 6 bases, with 15 bases between. Germline CDR1 reads SGHRS; CDR2 reads YFSETQ. Written as DNA, the CDR3 is TGCGCCAGCAGCTTGGGAGCGGCAAGGAAGGCCGGGGAGCTGTTTTTT. Protein: CASSLGAARKAGELFF.

This rearrangement joins TRBV18 to TRBJ2-1; D is ambiguous. Per germline, CDR1 KGHSH and CDR2 LQKENI. The CDR3 extends over 15 amino acids. The V end was cut by 0 bases, the J end by 8 bases, with 14 bases between. The CDR3 here is CASSPPAPVAHEQFF. CDR3 coding DNA: TGTGCCAGCTCACCACCGGCCCCCGTAGCCCATGAGCAGTTCTTC. Using reference TRBV18 and TRBJ2-1 for the parts outside the CDR3, the full variable domain is NAGVMQNPRHLVRRRGQEARLRCSPMKGHSHVYWYRQLPEEGLKFMVYLQKENIIDESGMPKERFSAEFPKEGPSILRIQQVVRGDSAAYFCASSPPAPVAHEQFFGPGTRLTVL.

J is TRBJ1-4 and V is TRBV7-8, with 9 bases fitting TRBD1. The CDR3 is 15 amino acids. Germline V gene lookup returns CDR1 SGHVS and CDR2 FQNEAQ. Trimming removed 3 bases from V and 4 bases from J; junction bases left unmatched: 3. This CDR3 is CASSFRQGDNEKLFF. The CDR3 DNA follows: TGTGCCAGCAGCTTCAGACAGGGGGATAATGAAAAACTGTTTTTT. The complete variable domain, with remaining parts taken from reference TRBV7-8 and TRBJ1-4, reads GAGVSQSPRYKVAKRGQDVALRCDPISGHVSLFWYQQALGQGPEFLTYFQNEAQLDKSGLPSDRFFAERPEGSVSTLKIQRTQQEDSAVYLCASSFRQGDNEKLFFGSGTQLSVL.

This sequence joins TRBV7-2 and TRBJ2-1; 8 nucleotides match TRBD2. The CDR3 runs 16 residues. Germline V gives CDR1 SGHTA, CDR2 FQGNSA. J gave up 10 bases and V 2 bases, and 13 bases lay outside the gene matches. Here the CDR3 reads CASSLFSGDRAREQFF. The CDR3 DNA reads TGTGCCAGCAGCTTATTTAGCGGGGACCGAGCTCGGGAGCAGTTCTTC.

In this sample, this clonotype turned up a few times. The chain joins TRBV29-1 to TRBJ1-1, with D hard to call. CDR3 length: 12 amino acids. Germline V CDR1 and CDR2: SQVTM, ANQGSEA. Between the trimmed V and J ends, which lost 4 bases and 1 base, there was a span of 7 bases. CDR3 residues: CSVVVTNTEAFF. The CDR3 DNA reads as TGCAGCGTTGTTGTGACGAACACTGAAGCTTTCTTT.

As to this clonotype: A much larger clone differs by one base, so this may be a read error. The chain couples TRBV20-1 to TRBJ2-5, with 9 nucleotides matching TRBD2. Trimming at V came to 6 bases and at J to 3 bases, leaving 14 bases not matched to a gene. This CDR3 comprises 16 residues. CDR1 is DFQATT and CDR2 is SNEGSKA in the germline V gene (reference sequence). CDR3 in amino acids: CSAGGGGASFEETQYF. The CDR3 DNA follows: TGCAGTGCAGGCGGCGGGGGGGCCTCCTTTGAAGAGACCCAGTACTTC.

The gene calls are TRBV4-2 and TRBJ2-3; TRBD2 matches 10 bases. This CDR3 is built from 17 residues. The germline V gene encodes CDR1 LGHNA and CDR2 YNFKEQ. V shed 0 bases and J 4 bases; nucleotides not matched to a gene: 7. CDR3 sequence (DNA): TGTGCCAGCAGCCAAGAAAGTCCAGCGGGGGGGGCAGATACGCAGTATTTT. Amino acid sequence: CASSQESPAGGADTQYF.

In this sample, this clonotype turned up a few times. The CDR3 protein is CASSLRRDASYNEQFF. Here the CDR3 DNA reads TGTGCCAGCAGCCTCCGGCGGGACGCCTCCTACAATGAGCAGTTCTTC. V is TRBV6-1 and J is TRBJ2-1; maybe TRBD2 (6 bases). The CDR3 spans 16 residues. The V gene's germline CDR1 is MNHNS and CDR2 SASEGT. Trimming removed 6 bases at V and 0 bases at J, with 15 bases between.

This chain joins TRBV3-1 and TRBJ1-2, with D maybe TRBD1 (6 bases). The CDR3 covers 15 residues. Looked up from germline, CDR1 is LGHDT and CDR2 is YNNKEL (reference sequence). Trimming pared 0 bases from V and 8 bases from J, leaving 16 bases between. CDR3 DNA sequence: TGTGCCAGCAGCCAAGATGTTGCCGGGGGCTGGGGCTACACCTTC. This codes for CASSQDVAGGWGYTF. Combining the CDR3 with reference TRBV3-1 and TRBJ1-2 gives the whole variable domain DTAVSQTPKYLVTQMGNDKSIKCEQNLGHDTMYWYKQDSKKFLKIMFSYNNKELIINETVPNRFSPKSPDKAHLNLHINSLELGDSAVYFCASSQDVAGGWGYTFGSGTRLTVV.

The V and J genes are TRBV29-1 and TRBJ2-2, with D possibly being TRBD1 (5 bases). Germline values: CDR1 SQVTM, CDR2 ANQGSEA. The CDR3 is made up of 14 amino acids. V gave up 4 bases and J gave up 2 bases, with 11 bases separating them. The CDR3 sequence is CSVVRAGNTGELFF. The CDR3 DNA sequence: TGCAGCGTTGTCAGGGCAGGTAACACCGGGGAGCTGTTTTTT.

The chain joins TRBV3-1 to TRBJ2-3, with D possibly called TRBD1 or TRBD2 (6 bases each). V was cut by 1 base and J by 6 bases, with 14 bases left in between. The germline gives CDR1 LGHDT, CDR2 YNNKEL (reference sequence). CDR3 length: 15 amino acids. The CDR3 here is CASSQARGGWDTQYF. The CDR3 bases are TGTGCCAGCAGCCAAGCCAGGGGAGGATGGGATACGCAGTATTTT.

This rearrangement joins TRBV20-1 to TRBJ2-3, with 10 bases fitting TRBD1. Germline trimming cut 6 bases from V and 0 bases from J; bases unmatched to any gene: 6. The CDR3 covers 15 residues. The germline V gene has CDR1 DFQATT and CDR2 SNEGSKA (reference sequence). The CDR3 loop reads CSAKGTGASTDTQYF. In nucleotides, the CDR3 is TGCAGTGCGAAAGGGACAGGGGCTAGCACAGATACGCAGTATTTT.

The rearrangement joins TRBV6-1 to TRBJ2-1; 7 bases align to TRBD1. V lost 6 bases to trimming and J lost 3 bases; unmatched junction nucleotides: 5. The CDR3 totals 14 residues. Per germline, CDR1 MNHNS and CDR2 SASEGT. CDR3 amino acids: CASSTGADYNEQFF. The CDR3 DNA reads as TGTGCCAGCAGCACAGGGGCGGACTACAATGAGCAGTTCTTC.

Ten or more counts support this clonotype. This chain uses TRBV11-2 with TRBJ2-1; D may be TRBD1 or TRBD2 (5 bases each). The CDR3 runs 14 residues. Germline values: CDR1 SGHAT, CDR2 FQNNGV. V was pared by 2 bases and J by 9 bases, with 14 bases between. The chain's CDR3 is CASSLWQGAGEQFF. The CDR3 DNA reads TGTGCCAGCAGCTTATGGCAGGGTGCGGGTGAGCAGTTCTTC. Full variable domain (remainder filled in from reference TRBV11-2 and TRBJ2-1): EAGVAQSPRYKIIEKRQSVAFWCNPISGHATLYWYQQILGQGPKLLIQFQNNGVVDDSQLPKDRFSAERLKGVDSTLKIQPAKLEDSAVYLCASSLWQGAGEQFFGPGTRLTVL.